The entry that follows covers one T cell receptor beta chain sequence. The antigen is not known. This record comes from a study of shared clonotypes between healthy human individuals. The CD4+ fraction was divided into a CD45RA+ naive subset and a CD45RA-negative memory subset. General observations from the study: Sharing across four donors was highest in naive CD4 (around 5%) and lowest in memory CD8 (0.4%).

Deep-level running was used for the assay. Generated by immunoSEQ multiplex PCR, the TCRdb table keeps only in-frame clones and is missing some. The sample has some 1,100,000 clones, about four fifths seen once. Germline-derived CDR1 and CDR2 are MDHEN and SYDVKM. CDR3 length: 15 residues. V trimming: 5 bases; J trimming: 1 base; junction bases outside the gene matches: 8. The V and J genes are TRBV28 and TRBJ2-7, with 7 bases aligning to TRBD1. Material for sequencing was memory CD4+ T cells from PBMCs. Subset reported: CD45RA-negative fraction. The TCR sequence derives from a man aged 18 to 35 in good health. Some clones in this sample may be carry-over from other donors' samples. For the CDR3, the DNA is TGTGCCAGCAGTAGGTCGGGGACAGCTTCCTACGAGCAGTACTTC. Its protein product is CASSRSGTASYEQYF.